This TCR beta chain originates from a study of blood T cell repertoires in COVID-19. About the study: Sources were T cells, B-cell-depleted T cells, or PBMCs; the material itself was cDNA or gDNA.

CDR3 length: 11 residues. Trimming stripped 5 bases from V and 2 bases from J, with 3 bases between. Germline V CDR1 and CDR2: MNHEY, SVGEGT. Original analysis: Scientists estimated how many nucleated cells there were by amplifying reference gene primers. Profiling relied on immunoSEQ multiplex PCR, and the TCRdb table lists in-frame clones only, not all of them. For V, J and clone size, that table is used; D and trimming come from the DNA. This sample has around 97,000 clones; about 87% occur once, and the top ten carry 13%. The origin of this receptor is a human donor in a cohort sampled during active or convalescent COVID-19. The sequenced sample consisted of peripheral blood. The V and J genes are TRBV6-2 or TRBV6-3 and TRBJ2-5; D remains unclear. CDR3 nucleotides: TGTGCCAGCAGTCAGCAAGAGACCCAGTACTTC. Amino acids: CASSQQETQYF.